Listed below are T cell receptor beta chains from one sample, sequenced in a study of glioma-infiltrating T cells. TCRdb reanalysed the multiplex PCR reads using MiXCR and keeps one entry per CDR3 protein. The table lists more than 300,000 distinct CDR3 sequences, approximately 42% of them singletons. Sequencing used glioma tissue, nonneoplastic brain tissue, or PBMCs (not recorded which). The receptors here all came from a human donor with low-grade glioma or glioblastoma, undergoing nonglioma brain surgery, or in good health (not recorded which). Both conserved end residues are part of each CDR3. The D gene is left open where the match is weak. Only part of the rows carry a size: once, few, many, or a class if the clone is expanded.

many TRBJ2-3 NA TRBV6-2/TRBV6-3 CASSYSEDTQYF TGTGCCAGCAGTTACTCGGAGGATACGCAGTATTTT
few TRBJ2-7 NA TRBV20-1 CSAQLDLYEQYF TGCAGTGCTCAGCTGGACCTCTACGAGCAGTACTTC
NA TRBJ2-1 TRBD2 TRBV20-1 CSARGSAGAVYNEQFF TGCAGTGCTAGGGGGAGTGCGGGAGCGGTCTACAATGAGCAGTTCTTC
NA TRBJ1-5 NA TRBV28 CASSFFQGGQPQHF TGTGCCAGCAGTTTTTTCCAGGGTGGGCAGCCCCAGCATTTT
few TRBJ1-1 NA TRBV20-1 CSARVGVTEAFF TGCAGTGCTAGAGTAGGGGTAACTGAAGCTTTCTTT
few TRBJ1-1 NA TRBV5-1 CASSLAWVSTEAFF TGCGCCAGCAGCTTGGCTTGGGTTAGCACTGAAGCTTTCTTT
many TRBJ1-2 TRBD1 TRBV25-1 CASGKQGIYGYTF TGTGCCAGCGGCAAACAGGGGATCTATGGCTACACCTTC
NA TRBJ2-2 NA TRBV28 CASSSLFKAGVGELFF TGTGCCAGCAGTTCCCTCTTTAAAGCGGGTGTCGGGGAGCTGTTTTTT
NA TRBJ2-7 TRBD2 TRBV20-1 CSATSGISLSSYEQYF TGCAGTGCTACTAGCGGGATTTCCCTTAGCTCCTACGAGCAGTACTTC
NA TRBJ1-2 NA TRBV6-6 CASSVGPGNYRYTF TGTGCCAGCAGTGTGGGACCAGGGAACTATCGCTACACCTTC